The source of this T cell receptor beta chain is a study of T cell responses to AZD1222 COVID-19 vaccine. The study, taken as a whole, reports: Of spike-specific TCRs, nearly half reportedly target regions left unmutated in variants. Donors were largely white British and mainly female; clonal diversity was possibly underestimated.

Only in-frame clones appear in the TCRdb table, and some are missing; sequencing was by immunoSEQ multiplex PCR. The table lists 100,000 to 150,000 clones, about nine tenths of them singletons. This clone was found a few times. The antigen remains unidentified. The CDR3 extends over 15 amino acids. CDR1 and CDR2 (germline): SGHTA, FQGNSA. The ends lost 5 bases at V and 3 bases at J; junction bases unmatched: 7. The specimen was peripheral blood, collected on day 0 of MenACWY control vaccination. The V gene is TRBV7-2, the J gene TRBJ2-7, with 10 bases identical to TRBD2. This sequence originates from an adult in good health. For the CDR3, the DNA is TGTGCCAGCAGCCCTCTAGCGGGAGAGAGCTACGAGCAGTACTTC. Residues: CASSPLAGESYEQYF.